Shown below are 18 T cell receptor beta chains from a single sample sequenced in a study of CD8 T cells in Susac syndrome. An input of roughly 0.45 to 1 ug of RNA was subjected to reverse transcription using random hexamers. TCRdb passed the immunoSEQ multiplex PCR reads through MiXCR, listing each CDR3 protein once. The sample consists of over 350,000 distinct CDR3 sequences, 85% of them appearing once. Sequencing was carried out using CD8+ T cells from PBMCs. The receptors originated from a human donor with multiple sclerosis.

The chain joins TRBV20-1 to TRBJ2-7, with 12 bases that match TRBD2. The V segment lost 0 bases and the J segment 6 bases; nucleotides outside the gene matches: 15. CDR1 and CDR2 (germline): DFQATT, SNEGSKA (reference sequence). The CDR3 totals 18 residues. DNA for the CDR3: TGCAGTGCTAGAGATTTGACTAGCGGGAGCGCTAGGCTCCCCGAGCAGTACTTC. This encodes CSARDLTSGSARLPEQYF.

The rearrangement links TRBV4-1 to TRBJ1-1; D perhaps matches TRBD1 (6 bases). CDR1 and CDR2 (germline): MGHRA, YSYEKL. Trimming cost V 4 bases and J 7 bases, with 16 bases left between them. The CDR3 extends over 14 amino acids. The chain's CDR3 is CASSPWGLKSEAFF. The CDR3 nucleotides are TGCGCCAGCAGCCCGTGGGGGCTGAAAAGTGAAGCTTTCTTT.

This clonotype was recorded only once. This chain links TRBV19 with TRBJ1-1, with a weak D call TRBD1 (5 bases). CDR1 LNHDA and CDR2 SQIVND come from the germline V gene (reference sequence). The V end was cut by 3 bases, the J end by 0 bases, with 11 bases between. The CDR3 contains 15 residues. The CDR3 loop is CASSIPDNMNTEAFF. The CDR3 DNA sequence: TGTGCCAGTAGTATCCCGGACAACATGAACACTGAAGCTTTCTTT.

The rearrangement links TRBV6-1 to TRBJ1-2, with a tentative D call TRBD1 (6 bases). The V end lost 0 bases, the J end lost 8 bases, and 13 bases lay between the germline ends. Germline CDR1 is MNHNS and CDR2 is SASEGT. This CDR3 has 14 amino acids. As DNA, the CDR3 is TGTGCCAGCAGTGAAGCGCTTGGGGACAACGGCTACACCTTC. As protein: CASSEALGDNGYTF.

This chain connects TRBV28 to TRBJ1-5; maybe TRBD1 (5 bases). The CDR3 loop spans 15 amino acids. V was trimmed by 6 bases and J by 4 bases, leaving 16 bases between them. Looked up from germline, CDR1 is MDHEN and CDR2 is SYDVKM. The CDR3 loop is CASRFGDSRNQPQHF. In DNA form, the CDR3 reads TGTGCCAGCAGATTTGGGGACTCCAGAAATCAGCCCCAGCATTTT.

In its sample, this clonotype was seen once. J is TRBJ1-1 and V is TRBV4-2; D not resolved. From germline, CDR1 is LGHNA and CDR2 YNFKEQ. The V and J ends lost 3 bases and 5 bases respectively, with 10 bases between them. There are 13 residues in the CDR3. CDR3 DNA: TGTGCCAGCAGCCACATTGGGGTTACTGAAGCTTTCTTT. Encoded protein: CASSHIGVTEAFF.

The rearrangement joins TRBV30 to TRBJ1-1, with TRBD1 matching over 11 bases. The CDR3 totals 14 residues. Per germline, CDR1 GTSNPN and CDR2 SVGIG (reference sequence). The ends lost 2 bases at V and 7 bases at J; junction bases unmatched: 6. The CDR3 is CAWSPGTGGIEAFF. The CDR3 DNA reads as TGTGCCTGGAGTCCCGGGACAGGGGGAATTGAAGCTTTCTTT.

The rearrangement joins TRBV7-3 to TRBJ2-2; D is perhaps TRBD1 or TRBD2 (7 bases each). The CDR3 sequence is 16 residues long. CDR1 and CDR2 from the germline V gene are SGHTA and FQGTGA. Between the trimmed V and J ends, which lost 5 bases and 6 bases, there was a span of 19 bases. The CDR3 loop reads CASSVRDSGTAGELFF. For the CDR3, the DNA is TGTGCCAGCAGCGTCCGGGACAGCGGGACTGCCGGGGAGCTGTTTTTT. Looking up the rest from reference TRBV7-3 and TRBJ2-2 gives the full variable domain: GAGVSQTPSNKVTEKGKYVELRCDPISGHTALYWYRQSLGQGPEFLIYFQGTGAADDSGLPNDRFFAVRPEGSVSTLKIQRTERGDSAVYLCASSVRDSGTAGELFFGEGSRLTVL.

Only one count was recorded for this clonotype. The chain combines TRBV3-1 with TRBJ1-1, with D unresolved. Trimming pared 3 bases from V and 1 base from J, leaving 12 bases between. The CDR3 contains 15 residues. From germline, CDR1 is LGHDT and CDR2 YNNKEL (reference sequence). For the CDR3, the DNA is TGTGCCAGCAGCCAGTCTTGGGGTCAGAACACTGAAGCTTTCTTT. The encoded protein is CASSQSWGQNTEAFF.

The rearrangement joins TRBV29-1 to TRBJ1-1, with 11 nucleotides matching TRBD1. This CDR3 region has 12 residues. The V gene end was trimmed by 7 bases and the J gene end by 7 bases; junction bases not matched to a gene: 5. Germline V gene lookup returns CDR1 SQVTM and CDR2 ANQGSEA. The CDR3 coding sequence is TGCAGCGATCGGACAGGGGGCCTTGAAGCTTTCTTT. Protein: CSDRTGGLEAFF.

This clonotype showed up just once. The rearrangement joins TRBV27 to TRBJ2-2, with D possibly called TRBD1 or TRBD2 (5 bases each). V lost 5 bases and J lost 6, with 13 bases in between. Germline assignment: CDR1 MNHEY and CDR2 SMNVEV (reference sequence). The CDR3 contains 14 residues. CDR3: CASSQGRGAGELFF. The CDR3 nucleotides are TGTGCCAGCAGTCAGGGACGAGGGGCCGGGGAGCTGTTTTTT.

The table lists this clonotype with a few counts. The J gene is TRBJ1-2, the V gene TRBV27, with D unresolved. This CDR3 has 15 amino acids. V shed 0 bases and J shed 0 bases, with 8 bases lying between them. Germline V gene lookup returns CDR1 MNHEY and CDR2 SMNVEV (reference sequence). For the CDR3, the DNA is TGTGCCAGCAGTTTATCTGGTCAGCCTAACTATGGCTACACCTTC. It yields the protein CASSLSGQPNYGYTF.

The rearrangement links TRBV5-4 to TRBJ2-3; D ambiguous. The CDR3 consists of 12 residues. Germline V gene sequence: CDR1 SGHNT, CDR2 YYREEE (reference sequence). V gave up 3 bases and J gave up 5 bases, with 7 bases separating them. The CDR3 spells CASSSAGDTQYF. CDR3 coding DNA: TGTGCCAGCAGCTCAGCAGGAGATACGCAGTATTTT.

Only a few counts were recorded for this clonotype. The chain recombines TRBV5-5 with TRBJ1-1; 8 bases are shared with TRBD1. This CDR3 spans 15 amino acids. The ends lost 3 bases at V and 4 bases at J; junction bases unmatched: 8. Germline lookup yields CDR1 SGHKS and CDR2 YYEKEE (reference sequence). The CDR3, as DNA: TGTGCCAGCAGCTCGGGCCAGGGGGCGGGCACTGAAGCTTTCTTT. Its translation is CASSSGQGAGTEAFF. The full variable domain, its missing parts supplied by reference TRBV5-5 and TRBJ1-1, is DAGVTQSPTHLIKTRGQQVTLRCSPISGHKSVSWYQQVLGQGPQFIFQYYEKEERGRGNFPDRFSARQFPNYSSELNVNALLLGDSALYLCASSSGQGAGTEAFFGQGTRLTVV.

The chain carries TRBV4-1 and TRBJ2-3; D ambiguous. Per the germline V gene, CDR1 is MGHRA and CDR2 is YSYEKL. The length of the CDR3 is 16 residues. The V and J ends lost 1 base and 0 bases respectively, with 11 bases between them. The CDR3: CASSQGTEVSTDTQYF. CDR3 coding DNA: TGCGCCAGCAGCCAAGGAACAGAGGTTAGCACAGATACGCAGTATTTT.

V is TRBV10-2 and J is TRBJ1-4; D not certain. The CDR3 is made up of 16 amino acids. Germline CDR1 WSHSY, CDR2 SAAADI. Trimming pared 1 base from V and 3 bases from J, leaving 12 bases between. The CDR3 reads CASSELDGAPNEKLFF. Written as DNA, the CDR3 is TGCGCCAGCAGTGAGTTAGACGGTGCTCCTAATGAAAAACTGTTTTTT.

This chain connects TRBV28 to TRBJ2-7; 9 bases map to TRBD1. Germline lookup yields CDR1 MDHEN and CDR2 SYDVKM. The ends lost 8 bases at V and 6 bases at J; junction bases unmatched: 14. CDR3 length: 15 residues. CDR3 loop: CASVLRGQGGGEQYF. CDR3 nucleotide sequence: TGTGCCAGCGTCTTACGGGGACAGGGCGGGGGCGAGCAGTACTTC.

V is TRBV19 and J is TRBJ2-2; TRBD2 matches at 7 bases. Germline CDR1 and CDR2: LNHDA and SQIVND (reference sequence). V was pared by 4 bases and J by 7 bases, with 9 bases of the junction left unmatched. The CDR3 consists of 15 residues. In DNA, the CDR3 is TGTGCCAGTAGTAGGTCGGGGGGTTCCGGCGGGGAGCTGTTTTTT. Translated, it gives CASSRSGGSGGELFF.